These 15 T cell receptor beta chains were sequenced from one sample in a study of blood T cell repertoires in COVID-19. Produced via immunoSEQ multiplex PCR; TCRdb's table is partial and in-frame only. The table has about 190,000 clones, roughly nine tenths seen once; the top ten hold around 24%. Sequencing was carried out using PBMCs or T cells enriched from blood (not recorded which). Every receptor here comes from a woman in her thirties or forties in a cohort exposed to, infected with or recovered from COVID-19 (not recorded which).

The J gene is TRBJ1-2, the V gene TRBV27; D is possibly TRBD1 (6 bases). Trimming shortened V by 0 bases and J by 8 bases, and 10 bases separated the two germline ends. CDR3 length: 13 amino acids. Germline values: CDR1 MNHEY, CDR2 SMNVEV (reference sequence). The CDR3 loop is CASSLSRGAGYTF. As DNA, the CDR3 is TGTGCCAGCAGTTTATCACGGGGGGCGGGCTACACCTTC.

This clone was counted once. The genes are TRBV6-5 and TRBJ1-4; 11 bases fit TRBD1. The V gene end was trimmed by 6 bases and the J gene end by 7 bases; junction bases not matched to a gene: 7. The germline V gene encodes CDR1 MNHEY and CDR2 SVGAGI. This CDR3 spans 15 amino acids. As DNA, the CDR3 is TGTGCCAGCAGCCCCGGACAGGGGGCGCTTGAAAAACTGTTTTTT. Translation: CASSPGQGALEKLFF.

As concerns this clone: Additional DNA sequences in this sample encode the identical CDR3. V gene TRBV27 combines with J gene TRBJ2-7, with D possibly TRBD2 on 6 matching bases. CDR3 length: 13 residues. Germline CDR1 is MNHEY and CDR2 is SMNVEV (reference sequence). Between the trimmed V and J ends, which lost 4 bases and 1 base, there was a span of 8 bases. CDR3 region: CASSYRGSYEQYF. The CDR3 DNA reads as TGTGCCAGCAGTTATCGGGGGTCCTACGAGCAGTACTTC.

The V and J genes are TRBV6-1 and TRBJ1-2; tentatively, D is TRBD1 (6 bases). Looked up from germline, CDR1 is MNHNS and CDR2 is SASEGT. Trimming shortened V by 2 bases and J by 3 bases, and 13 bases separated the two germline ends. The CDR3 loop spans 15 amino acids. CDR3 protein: CASSERGDNYYGYTF. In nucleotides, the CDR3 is TGTGCCAGCAGTGAAAGAGGGGACAACTACTATGGCTACACCTTC.

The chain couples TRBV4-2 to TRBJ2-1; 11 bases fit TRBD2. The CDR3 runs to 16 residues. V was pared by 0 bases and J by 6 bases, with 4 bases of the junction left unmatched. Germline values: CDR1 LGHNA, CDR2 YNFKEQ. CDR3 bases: TGTGCCAGCAGCCAAGAGGGTAGCGGGGGGGTCAATGAGCAGTTCTTC. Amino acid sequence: CASSQEGSGGVNEQFF.

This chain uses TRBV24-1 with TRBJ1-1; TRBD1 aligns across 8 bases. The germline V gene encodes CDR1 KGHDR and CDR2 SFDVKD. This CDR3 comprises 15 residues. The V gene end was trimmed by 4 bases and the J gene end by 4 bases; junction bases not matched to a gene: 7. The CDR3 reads CATSDPRQGSTEAFF. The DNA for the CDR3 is TGTGCCACCAGTGACCCCAGACAGGGGAGCACTGAAGCTTTCTTT.

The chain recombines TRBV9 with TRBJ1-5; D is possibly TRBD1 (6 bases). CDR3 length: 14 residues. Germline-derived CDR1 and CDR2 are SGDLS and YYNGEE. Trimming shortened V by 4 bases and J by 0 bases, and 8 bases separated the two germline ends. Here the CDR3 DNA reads TGTGCCAGCAGCCAGACAGGTAGCAATCAGCCCCAGCATTTT. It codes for CASSQTGSNQPQHF.

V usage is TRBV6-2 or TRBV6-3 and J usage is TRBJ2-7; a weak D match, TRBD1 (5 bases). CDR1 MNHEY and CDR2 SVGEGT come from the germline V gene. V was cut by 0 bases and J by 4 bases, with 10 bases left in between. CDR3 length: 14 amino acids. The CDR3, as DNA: TGTGCCAGCAGTTACTCTGCGAGACAGTACGAGCAGTACTTC. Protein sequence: CASSYSARQYEQYF.

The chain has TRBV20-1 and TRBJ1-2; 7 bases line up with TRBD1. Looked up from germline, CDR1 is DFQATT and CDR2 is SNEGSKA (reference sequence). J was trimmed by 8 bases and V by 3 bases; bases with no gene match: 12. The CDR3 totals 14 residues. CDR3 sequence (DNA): TGCAGTGCTAGTATTGGACAGGTCGTTGAAGGCTACACCTTC. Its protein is CSASIGQVVEGYTF.

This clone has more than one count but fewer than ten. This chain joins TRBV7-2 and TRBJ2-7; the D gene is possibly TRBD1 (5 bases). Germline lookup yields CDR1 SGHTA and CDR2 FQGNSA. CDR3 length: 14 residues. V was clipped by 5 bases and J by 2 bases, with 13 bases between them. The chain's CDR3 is CASSVYQGPYEQYF. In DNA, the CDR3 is TGTGCCAGCAGCGTCTATCAGGGCCCCTACGAGCAGTACTTC.

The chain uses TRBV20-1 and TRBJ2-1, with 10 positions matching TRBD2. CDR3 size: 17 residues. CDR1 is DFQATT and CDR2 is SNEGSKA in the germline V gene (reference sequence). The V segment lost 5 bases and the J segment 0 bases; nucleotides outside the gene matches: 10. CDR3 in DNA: TGCAGTGCTGGTGGTAGCGGGGGGCGAAGCTCCTACAATGAGCAGTTCTTC. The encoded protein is CSAGGSGGRSSYNEQFF.

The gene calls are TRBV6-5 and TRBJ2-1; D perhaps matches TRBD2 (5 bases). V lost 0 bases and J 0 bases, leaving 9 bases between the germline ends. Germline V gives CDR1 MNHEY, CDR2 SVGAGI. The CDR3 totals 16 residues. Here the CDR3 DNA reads TGTGCCAGCAGTTACTCCCAGCGGAGCTCCTACAATGAGCAGTTCTTC. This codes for CASSYSQRSSYNEQFF.

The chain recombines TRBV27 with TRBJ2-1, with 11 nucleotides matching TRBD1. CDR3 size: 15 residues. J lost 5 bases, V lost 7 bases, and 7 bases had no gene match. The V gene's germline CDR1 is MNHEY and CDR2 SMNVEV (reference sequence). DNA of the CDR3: TGTGCCAGCACCTGGGGGACAGGGGGGCACAATGAGCAGTTCTTC. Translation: CASTWGTGGHNEQFF.

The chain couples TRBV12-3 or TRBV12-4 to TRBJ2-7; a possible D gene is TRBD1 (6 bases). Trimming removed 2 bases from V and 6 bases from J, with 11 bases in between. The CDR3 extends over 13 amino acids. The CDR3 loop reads CASSLSRGGEQYF. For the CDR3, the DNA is TGTGCCAGCAGTTTATCCAGGGGTGGCGAGCAGTACTTC.

CDR3 in amino acids: CASSPRLYLRREQYF. CDR3 coding DNA: TGTGCCAGCAGTCCCCGTCTGTACTTACGTCGCGAGCAGTACTTC. The V call is TRBV28, the J call TRBJ2-7; no definite D call. This CDR3 contains 15 residues. From germline, CDR1 is MDHEN and CDR2 SYDVKM. V lost 5 bases and J lost 6, with 20 bases in between. Together with reference TRBV28 and TRBJ2-7, the CDR3 gives the full variable domain: DVKVTQSSRYLVKRTGEKVFLECVQDMDHENMFWYRQDPGLGLRLIYFSYDVKMKEKGDIPEGYSVSREKKERFSLILESASTNQTSMYLCASSPRLYLRREQYFGPGTRLTVT.